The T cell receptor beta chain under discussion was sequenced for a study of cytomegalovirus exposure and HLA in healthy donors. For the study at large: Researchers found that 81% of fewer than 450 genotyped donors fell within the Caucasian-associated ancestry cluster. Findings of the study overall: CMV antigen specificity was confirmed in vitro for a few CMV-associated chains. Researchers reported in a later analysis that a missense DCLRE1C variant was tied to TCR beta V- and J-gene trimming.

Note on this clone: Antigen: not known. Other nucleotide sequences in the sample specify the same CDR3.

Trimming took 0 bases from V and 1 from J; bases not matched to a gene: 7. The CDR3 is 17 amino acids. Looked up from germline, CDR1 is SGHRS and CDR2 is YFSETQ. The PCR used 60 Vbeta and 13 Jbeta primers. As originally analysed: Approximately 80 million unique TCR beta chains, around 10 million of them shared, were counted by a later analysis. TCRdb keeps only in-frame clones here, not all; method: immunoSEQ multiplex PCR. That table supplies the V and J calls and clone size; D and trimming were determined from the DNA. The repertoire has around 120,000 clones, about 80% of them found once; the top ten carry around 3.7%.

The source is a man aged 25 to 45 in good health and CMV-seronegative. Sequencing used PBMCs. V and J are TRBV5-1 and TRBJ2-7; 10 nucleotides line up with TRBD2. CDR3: CASSLVLAGDPSYEQYF. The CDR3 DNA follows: TGCGCCAGCAGCTTGGTTCTAGCGGGAGACCCGTCCTACGAGCAGTACTTC.